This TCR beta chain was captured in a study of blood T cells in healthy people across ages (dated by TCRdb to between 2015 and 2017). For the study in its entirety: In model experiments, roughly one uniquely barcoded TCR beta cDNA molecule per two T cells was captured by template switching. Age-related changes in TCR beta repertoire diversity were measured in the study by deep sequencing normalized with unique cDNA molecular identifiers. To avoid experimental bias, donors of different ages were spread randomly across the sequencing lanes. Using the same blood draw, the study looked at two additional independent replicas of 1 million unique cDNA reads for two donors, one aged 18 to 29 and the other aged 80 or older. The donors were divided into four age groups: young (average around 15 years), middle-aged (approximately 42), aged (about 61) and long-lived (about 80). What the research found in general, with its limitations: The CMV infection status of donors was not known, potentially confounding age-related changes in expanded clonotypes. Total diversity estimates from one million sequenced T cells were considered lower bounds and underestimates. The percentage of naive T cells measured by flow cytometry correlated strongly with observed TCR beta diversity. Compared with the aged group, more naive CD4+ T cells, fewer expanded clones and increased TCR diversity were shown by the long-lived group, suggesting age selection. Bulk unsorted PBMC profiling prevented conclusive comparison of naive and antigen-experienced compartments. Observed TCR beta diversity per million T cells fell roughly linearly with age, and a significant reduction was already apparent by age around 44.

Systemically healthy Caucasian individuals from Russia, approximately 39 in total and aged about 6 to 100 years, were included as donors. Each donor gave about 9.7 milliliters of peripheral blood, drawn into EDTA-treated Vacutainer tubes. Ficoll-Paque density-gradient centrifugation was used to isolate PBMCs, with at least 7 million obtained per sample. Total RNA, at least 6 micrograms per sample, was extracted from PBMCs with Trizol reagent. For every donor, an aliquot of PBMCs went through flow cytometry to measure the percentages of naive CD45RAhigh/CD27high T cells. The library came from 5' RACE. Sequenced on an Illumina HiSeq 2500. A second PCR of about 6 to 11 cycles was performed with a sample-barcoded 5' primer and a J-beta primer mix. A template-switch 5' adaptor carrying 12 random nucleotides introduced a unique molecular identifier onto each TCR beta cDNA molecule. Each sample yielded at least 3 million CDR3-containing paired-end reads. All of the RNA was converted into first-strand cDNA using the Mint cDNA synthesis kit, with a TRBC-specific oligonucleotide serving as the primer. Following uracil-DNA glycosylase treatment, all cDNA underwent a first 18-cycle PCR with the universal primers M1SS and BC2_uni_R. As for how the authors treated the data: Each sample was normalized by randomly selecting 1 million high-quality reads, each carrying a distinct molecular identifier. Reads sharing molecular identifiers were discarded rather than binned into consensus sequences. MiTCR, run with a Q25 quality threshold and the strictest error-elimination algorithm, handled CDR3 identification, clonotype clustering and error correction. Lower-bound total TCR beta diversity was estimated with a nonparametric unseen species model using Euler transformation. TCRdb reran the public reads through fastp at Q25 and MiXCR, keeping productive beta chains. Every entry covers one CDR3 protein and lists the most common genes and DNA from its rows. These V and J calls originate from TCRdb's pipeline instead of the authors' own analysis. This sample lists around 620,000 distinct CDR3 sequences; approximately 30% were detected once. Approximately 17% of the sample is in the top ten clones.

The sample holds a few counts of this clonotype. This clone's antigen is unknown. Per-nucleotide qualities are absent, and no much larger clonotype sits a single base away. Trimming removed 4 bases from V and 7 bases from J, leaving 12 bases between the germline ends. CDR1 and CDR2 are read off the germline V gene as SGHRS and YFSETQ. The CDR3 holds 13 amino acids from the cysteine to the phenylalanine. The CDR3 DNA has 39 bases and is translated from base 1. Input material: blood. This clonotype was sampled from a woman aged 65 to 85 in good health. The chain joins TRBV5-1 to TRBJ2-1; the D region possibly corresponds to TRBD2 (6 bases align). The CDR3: CASSPGLVNEQFF. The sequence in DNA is TGCGCCAGCAGCCCGGGACTCGTTAATGAGCAGTTCTTC.